The 7 T cell receptor beta chains listed next were all sequenced from one sample in a study of shared clonotypes between healthy human individuals. The repertoire was sequenced with immunoSEQ multiplex PCR; TCRdb's copy has only in-frame clones and lacks some. The table records roughly 96,000 clones, around 47% of them present only once. Sample: PBMCs. These receptors were obtained from a woman between 40 and 55 years old in good health. Some clones in this sample may be carry-over from other donors' samples.

This clone has at least ten counts. The chain links TRBV6-5 to TRBJ2-7; D is ambiguous. CDR1 is MNHEY and CDR2 is SVGAGI in the germline V gene. This CDR3 has 13 amino acids. The ends were cut back, 3 bases at V and 2 bases at J, with 8 bases in the middle. The CDR3 spells CASSYTATYEQYF. For the CDR3, the DNA is TGTGCCAGCAGTTATACGGCGACCTACGAGCAGTACTTC.

The chain combines TRBV30 with TRBJ2-1, with 9 bases fitting TRBD2. The germline V gene has CDR1 GTSNPN and CDR2 SVGIG (reference sequence). The CDR3 totals 14 residues. The J segment lost 5 bases and the V segment lost 0 bases, leaving 2 bases of the junction unmatched. This CDR3 is CAWSVLAGHNEQFF. DNA of the CDR3: TGTGCCTGGAGTGTCCTAGCGGGGCACAATGAGCAGTTCTTC.

The chain couples TRBV27 to TRBJ2-3; D not certain. Trimming left V 4 bases short and J 2 bases short, with 7 bases between. CDR1 MNHEY and CDR2 SMNVEV come from the germline V gene (reference sequence). This CDR3 is built from 13 residues. The CDR3 DNA is TGTGCCAGCAGTTCGGCCGACACAGATACGCAGTATTTT. It yields the protein CASSSADTDTQYF.

This clone appeared many times. At the DNA level, this CDR3 is encoded by other sequences in the same sample as well. This chain links TRBV29-1 with TRBJ2-1, with TRBD2 matching 11 bases. This CDR3 has 14 amino acids. Per the germline V gene, CDR1 is SQVTM and CDR2 is ANQGSEA. Trimming removed 4 bases from V and 9 bases from J; junction bases left unmatched: 8. The CDR3 is CSVVPLAGGFEQFF. Written as DNA, the CDR3 is TGCAGCGTTGTACCCCTAGCGGGAGGTTTTGAGCAGTTCTTC.

The CDR3 spells CASSQFGRTGAQYEQYF. The DNA of the CDR3 is TGCGCCAGCAGTCAATTTGGCCGGACAGGGGCTCAATACGAGCAGTACTTC. The chain joins TRBV23-1 to TRBJ2-7; the match to TRBD1 covers 9 bases. TRBV23-1 is annotated as an ORF whose role is uncertain. V lost 1 base and J lost 4; bases outside the gene matches: 11. The CDR3 is 17 amino acids.

This clone was seen at least ten times. V gene TRBV7-2 combines with J gene TRBJ2-1; D is uncertain. Germline CDR1 SGHTA, CDR2 FQGNSA. Trimming took off 3 bases at V and 7 bases at J, with 7 bases between the two ends. This CDR3 region has 12 residues. This CDR3 reads CASSFYGNEQFF. The CDR3 region has the DNA TGTGCCAGCAGCTTCTACGGGAATGAGCAGTTCTTC.

This chain joins TRBV9 and TRBJ1-6; TRBD1 might be the D (5 bases). Between the trimmed V and J ends, which lost 7 bases and 9 bases, there was a span of 11 bases. Germline V gene data show CDR1 as SGDLS and CDR2 as YYNGEE. The CDR3 has 12 residues. CDR3 nucleotide sequence: TGTGCCAGCTCCAGGGTAGCTTCACCCCTCCACTTT. The encoded protein is CASSRVASPLHF. The whole variable domain, remainder taken from reference TRBV9 and TRBJ1-6, is DSGVTQTPKHLITATGQRVTLRCSPRSGDLSVYWYQQSLDQGLQFLIQYYNGEERAKGNILERFSAQQFPDLHSELNLSSLELGDSALYFCASSRVASPLHFGNGTRLTVT.